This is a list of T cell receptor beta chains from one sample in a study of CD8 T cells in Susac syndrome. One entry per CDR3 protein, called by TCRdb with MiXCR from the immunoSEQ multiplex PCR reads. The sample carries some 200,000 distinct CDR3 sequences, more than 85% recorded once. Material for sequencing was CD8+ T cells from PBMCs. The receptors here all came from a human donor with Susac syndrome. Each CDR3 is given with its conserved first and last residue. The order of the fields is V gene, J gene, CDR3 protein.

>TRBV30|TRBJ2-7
CACLTYYEQYF
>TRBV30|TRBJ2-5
CAWSTTGGLETQYF
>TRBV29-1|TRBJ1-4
CSAYREGDEKLFF
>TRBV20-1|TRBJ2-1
CSASFISGAGGPSYNEQFF
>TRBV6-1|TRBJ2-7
CASSEYDRGSSYEQYF
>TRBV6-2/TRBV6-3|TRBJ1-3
CASSLQQGSSGNTIYF
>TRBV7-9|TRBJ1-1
CASSFLQGTEAFF
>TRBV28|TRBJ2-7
CASSFMGQLHYEQYF
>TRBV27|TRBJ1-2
CASSLSAGPVNYGYTF
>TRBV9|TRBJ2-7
CASSSIAGSEQYF
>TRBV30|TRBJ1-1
CAWRTGRNTEAFF
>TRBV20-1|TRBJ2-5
CSARDLREETQYF
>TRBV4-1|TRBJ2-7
CASSPTFSGSSYEQYF
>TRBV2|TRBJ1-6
CASNEDSYSYNSPLHF
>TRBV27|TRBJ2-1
CASSLGQPYNEQFF
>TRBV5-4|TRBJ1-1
CASSGGDRPEAFF
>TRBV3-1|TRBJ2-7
CASSPPLGTSVYEQYF
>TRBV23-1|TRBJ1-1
CATDRGNTEAFF
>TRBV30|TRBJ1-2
CAWSEGANYGYTF
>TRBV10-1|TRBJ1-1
CASSVDGGGTEAFF
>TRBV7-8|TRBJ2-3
CASSWGLAGGLVSTDTQYF
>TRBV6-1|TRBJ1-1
CASRTGFLVTEAFF
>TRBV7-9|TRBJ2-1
CASSLIPGDRFF
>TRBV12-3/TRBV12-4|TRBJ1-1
CASSLSGGRTEAFF
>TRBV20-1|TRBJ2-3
CSARVGGYHSDTQYF
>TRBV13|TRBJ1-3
CASSLEFSGNTIYF
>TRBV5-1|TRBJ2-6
CASRLGDRSYSGANVLTF
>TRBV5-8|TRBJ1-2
CASSPQDRYGYTF
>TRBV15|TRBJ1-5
CATSIRVNQPQHF
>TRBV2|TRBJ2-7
CASSPTGEQYF
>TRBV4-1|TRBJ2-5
CASSQDYETQYF
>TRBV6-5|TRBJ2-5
CASSYSVSQETQYF
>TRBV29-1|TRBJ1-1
CSVEYAGSMNTEVFF
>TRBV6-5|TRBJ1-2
CASSYAHDGDYGYTF
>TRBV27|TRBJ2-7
CASSLSASFSYEQYF
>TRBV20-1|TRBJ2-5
CSARSGLAGEETQYF
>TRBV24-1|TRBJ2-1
CATSDSHSGAYNEQFF
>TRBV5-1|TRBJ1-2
CASSLVEPGRGYTF
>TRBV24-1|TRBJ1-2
CATSDSLYGYTF
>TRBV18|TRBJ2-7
CASSPLGTGDIHEQYF
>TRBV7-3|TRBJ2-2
CASSPGTSYSGELFF